Below are 22 T cell receptor beta chains sequenced from a single sample in a study of T cells in localized non-small cell lung cancer. Sequencing used immunoSEQ multiplex PCR; TCRdb keeps in-frame clones, though not all of them. The sample has about 33,000 clones, 91% seen once. Sequences were derived from PBMCs, sampled before any cancer treatment. The source is a man aged 35 to 69 with stage II lung adenocarcinoma.

DNA for the CDR3: TGTGCCAGCTCACCCCTGGGACAGGGCTACACTGAAGCTTTCTTT. Residues: CASSPLGQGYTEAFF. This sequence joins TRBV18 and TRBJ1-1; TRBD1 aligns across 9 bases. Germline V CDR1 and CDR2: KGHSH, LQKENI. The CDR3 is made up of 15 amino acids. V lost 3 bases, J lost 3 bases, and 5 bases stayed unmatched.

The chain joins TRBV10-3 to TRBJ2-1; 13 bases map to TRBD2. The V gene end was trimmed by 6 bases and the J gene end by 7 bases; junction bases not matched to a gene: 24. The CDR3 has 21 residues. Germline CDR1 is ENHRY and CDR2 is SYGVKD. CDR3 region: CAISALAKTSGRLPAMNEQFF. In DNA, the CDR3 is TGTGCCATCAGCGCCCTAGCGAAGACTAGCGGGAGGCTCCCCGCCATGAATGAGCAGTTCTTC.

J is TRBJ1-2 and V is TRBV25-1; D perhaps matches TRBD1 (5 bases). The CDR3 length is 13 residues. The germline V and J ends were trimmed by 3 bases and 8 bases, with 13 bases remaining between them. Germline values: CDR1 MGHDK, CDR2 SYGVNS. The CDR3 here is CASSEGGNRGYTF. The CDR3 DNA is TGTGCCAGCAGTGAGGGGGGTAATAGAGGCTACACCTTC.

The chain links TRBV4-3 to TRBJ1-1; D remains ambiguous. Trimming pared 0 bases from V and 4 bases from J, leaving 9 bases between. Germline CDR1 and CDR2: LGHNA and YSLEER. The CDR3 contains 14 residues. The CDR3 loop is CASSQDSGFTEAFF. The CDR3 nucleotides read TGCGCCAGCAGCCAAGATAGTGGTTTCACTGAAGCTTTCTTT.

This clone was counted once. This chain uses TRBV4-3 with TRBJ2-5; 10 bases are a match to TRBD2. Germline trimming cut 3 bases from V and 2 bases from J; bases unmatched to any gene: 6. This CDR3 spans 16 amino acids. The V gene's germline CDR1 is LGHNA and CDR2 YSLEER. This CDR3 reads CASSQVAGLAQETQYF. The CDR3 bases are TGCGCCAGCAGCCAGGTCGCGGGACTAGCGCAAGAGACCCAGTACTTC.

The V gene is TRBV9, the J gene TRBJ1-4; D is unresolved. The CDR3 spans 14 residues. V gave up 4 bases and J gave up 3 bases, with 10 bases separating them. In germline, CDR1 is SGDLS, CDR2 YYNGEE. The CDR3 sequence: CASSPGVANEKLFF. The DNA of the CDR3 is TGTGCCAGCAGCCCGGGTGTGGCTAATGAAAAACTGTTTTTT.

The rearrangement uses TRBV7-9 and TRBJ2-1; D gene uncertain. CDR3 length: 19 amino acids. V lost 2 bases to trimming and J lost 5 bases, with 25 bases between them. From germline, CDR1 is SEHNR and CDR2 FQNEAQ (reference sequence). CDR3 protein: CASSLKPKSGILPNNEQFF. DNA of the CDR3: TGTGCCAGCAGCTTAAAACCCAAGTCGGGCATCCTACCCAACAATGAGCAGTTCTTC.

This clone has a single count. The rearrangement links TRBV18 to TRBJ2-7, with 9 nucleotides matching TRBD1. This CDR3 contains 13 residues. Germline CDR1 and CDR2: KGHSH and LQKENI. V shed 5 bases and J 5 bases; nucleotides not matched to a gene: 4. The CDR3 loop is CASSRDRANEQYF. The CDR3 DNA reads TGTGCCAGCTCAAGGGACAGGGCGAACGAGCAGTACTTC.

This chain connects TRBV28 to TRBJ1-2, with D hard to call. The CDR3 totals 14 residues. Per germline, CDR1 MDHEN and CDR2 SYDVKM. V dropped 2 bases and J dropped 0 bases, with 7 bases sitting between them. The CDR3 spells CASSLPNPNYGYTF. Written as DNA, the CDR3 is TGTGCCAGCAGTTTACCAAACCCTAACTATGGCTACACCTTC.

This chain links TRBV10-3 with TRBJ2-5, with 10 nucleotides matching TRBD2. CDR3 length: 17 residues. Germline-derived CDR1 and CDR2 are ENHRY and SYGVKD. Germline trimming cut 2 bases from V and 3 bases from J; bases unmatched to any gene: 9. CDR3 sequence: CAISETGLADGEETQYF. The CDR3 DNA is TGTGCCATCAGTGAGACAGGACTAGCGGACGGAGAAGAGACCCAGTACTTC.

The chain uses TRBV7-6 and TRBJ1-2, with TRBD1 identical over 8 bases. V gave up 0 bases and J gave up 7 bases; unmatched junction bases: 4. The CDR3 is 14 residues long. Looked up from germline, CDR1 is SGHVS and CDR2 is FNYEAQ. CDR3 coding DNA: TGTGCCAGCAGCTTAGCGACAGGGGACGGTGGCTACACCTTC. Translated, it gives CASSLATGDGGYTF. Full variable domain (remainder filled in from reference TRBV7-6 and TRBJ1-2): GAGVSQSPRYKVTKRGQDVALRCDPISGHVSLYWYRQALGQGPEFLTYFNYEAQQDKSGLPNDRFSAERPEGSISTLTIQRTEQRDSAMYRCASSLATGDGGYTFGSGTRLTVV.

The chain recombines TRBV28 with TRBJ2-7, with 10 bases matching TRBD1. Trimming at V came to 5 bases and at J to 9 bases, leaving 10 bases not matched to a gene. CDR1 is MDHEN and CDR2 is SYDVKM in the germline V gene. The CDR3 length is 14 residues. The CDR3 region is CASSKIGQGGWQYF. CDR3 DNA sequence: TGTGCCAGCAGTAAAATAGGACAGGGGGGTTGGCAGTACTTC.

V is TRBV19 and J is TRBJ1-2; TRBD1 matches at 7 bases. After removal of 6 bases from V and 8 bases from J, the junction contained 15 bases not matched to a gene. The V gene's germline CDR1 is LNHDA and CDR2 SQIVND (reference sequence). The CDR3 sequence is 15 residues long. The CDR3 nucleotides are TGTGCCAGTAGGACCGGACAGGCCCCTTCGGGGGGCTACACCTTC. Amino acid sequence: CASRTGQAPSGGYTF.

This chain links TRBV5-1 with TRBJ2-1; D may match TRBD1 or TRBD2 (5 bases each). Germline CDR1 and CDR2: SGHRS and YFSETQ. The ends were cut back, 1 base at V and 0 bases at J, with 14 bases in the middle. The CDR3 is made up of 17 amino acids. In nucleotides, the CDR3 is TGCGCCAGCAGCTTGCGGATGGGGGATTCCTCCTACAATGAGCAGTTCTTC. As protein: CASSLRMGDSSYNEQFF.

This rearrangement joins TRBV18 to TRBJ2-5, with D unresolved. The V gene's germline CDR1 is KGHSH and CDR2 LQKENI. V was pared by 0 bases and J by 5 bases, with 10 bases between. The CDR3 is made up of 14 amino acids. As DNA, the CDR3 is TGTGCCAGCTCACCACCGCCGGTTCTGGAGACCCAGTACTTC. Encoded protein: CASSPPPVLETQYF.

The chain couples TRBV6-6 to TRBJ1-2; TRBD1 matches 7 bases. The trim removed 7 bases at V and 3 bases at J, leaving 11 bases unmatched. Germline loops: CDR1 MNHNY, CDR2 SVGAGI (reference sequence). CDR3 size: 15 residues. CDR3 sequence: CASTRTGGIDYGYTF. The DNA for the CDR3 is TGTGCCAGCACCAGGACAGGAGGCATTGACTATGGCTACACCTTC.

The chain combines TRBV9 with TRBJ2-3; 11 nucleotides match TRBD2. Trimming took 6 bases from V and 4 from J; bases not matched to a gene: 7. CDR1 is SGDLS and CDR2 is YYNGEE in the germline V gene. The CDR3 spans 15 residues. CDR3 in DNA: TGTGCCAGCAAAGAGACTAGCGGGATTGCAGATACGCAGTATTTT. It specifies CASKETSGIADTQYF.

CDR3 sequence: CASSLRRGTEAFF. CDR3 coding DNA: TGTGCCAGCAGTTTAAGACGGGGCACTGAAGCTTTCTTT. This rearrangement joins TRBV27 to TRBJ1-1; the D is unclear. Germline V gives CDR1 MNHEY, CDR2 SMNVEV (reference sequence). V was clipped by 2 bases and J by 4 bases, with 8 bases between them. The length of the CDR3 is 13 residues.

The rearrangement uses TRBV2 and TRBJ1-2; D remains unclear. Germline-derived CDR1 and CDR2 are SNHLY and FYNNEI. The V gene lost 8 bases and the J gene lost 5 bases, with 9 bases spanning the gap. CDR3 size: 11 residues. CDR3 sequence: CASSYRYGYTF. As DNA, the CDR3 is TGTGCCAGCTCTTACCGGTATGGCTACACCTTC.

This clone was seen only once. This chain connects TRBV29-1 to TRBJ2-1; possibly TRBD2 for D (6 bases). V lost 5 bases and J 0 bases, leaving 11 bases between the germline ends. The germline V gene encodes CDR1 SQVTM and CDR2 ANQGSEA. The CDR3 is 14 residues long. The DNA for the CDR3 is TGCAGCGTTTGTTTGGGGGGCTCCTACAATGAGCAGTTCTTC. Its translation: CSVCLGGSYNEQFF.

This clone appeared a single time. The J gene is TRBJ2-5, the V gene TRBV7-2, with D possibly matching TRBD1 (6 bases). Between the trimmed V and J ends, which lost 3 bases and 0 bases, there was a span of 11 bases. Per germline, CDR1 SGHTA and CDR2 FQGNSA. The CDR3 is made up of 15 amino acids. CDR3 residues: CASSLAWTDQETQYF. The CDR3 region has the DNA TGTGCCAGCAGCTTGGCGTGGACAGACCAAGAGACCCAGTACTTC. Using reference TRBV7-2 and TRBJ2-5 for the parts outside the CDR3, the full variable domain is GAGVSQSPSNKVTEKGKDVELRCDPISGHTALYWYRQSLGQGLEFLIYFQGNSAPDKSGLPSDRFSAERTGGSVSTLTIQRTQQEDSAVYLCASSLAWTDQETQYFGPGTRLLVL.

The V gene is TRBV11-2, the J gene TRBJ2-1, with 7 bases aligning to TRBD2. Per germline, CDR1 SGHAT and CDR2 FQNNGV. Trimming cost V 4 bases and J 3 bases; bases outside gene matches: 15. The CDR3 runs to 18 residues. The CDR3 DNA reads TGTGCCAGCAGCTCCTACCCCCCTTCAGCGGGGATCTACAATGAGCAGTTCTTC. Encoded protein: CASSSYPPSAGIYNEQFF.